The 21 T cell receptor beta chains reported below all come from one sample, sequenced in a study of T cell responses to AZD1222 COVID-19 vaccine. Produced via immunoSEQ multiplex PCR; TCRdb's table is partial and in-frame only. The sample includes approximately 150,000 clones, approximately 86% of them seen just once. The sample was peripheral blood, taken 28 days after the second dose of the MenACWY control vaccine. The origin of the receptors is an adult who received the MenACWY meningococcal vaccine as a control.

This clone was counted a single time. The chain recombines TRBV4-3 with TRBJ2-5; D possibly corresponds to TRBD2 (5 bases). V was pared by 1 base and J by 4 bases, with 13 bases between. The length of the CDR3 is 15 residues. Germline V lookup: CDR1 LGHNA, CDR2 YSLEER. The CDR3 reads CASSQAATNGETQYF. CDR3 nucleotide sequence: TGCGCCAGCAGCCAAGCGGCGACTAATGGAGAGACCCAGTACTTC.

The chain has TRBV27 and TRBJ2-7; D is tentatively TRBD1 or TRBD2 (6 bases each). The V end was cut by 5 bases, the J end by 5 bases, with 19 bases between. This CDR3 spans 15 amino acids. The V gene's germline CDR1 is MNHEY and CDR2 SMNVEV (reference sequence). The CDR3 spells CASSPSEGGPDEQYF. CDR3 coding DNA: TGTGCCAGCAGTCCCTCCGAGGGGGGCCCGGACGAGCAGTACTTC.

V gene TRBV6-5 combines with J gene TRBJ1-5; the D is unclear. Germline assignment: CDR1 MNHEY and CDR2 SVGAGI. V was trimmed by 7 bases and J by 5 bases, leaving 15 bases between them. The CDR3 is 14 residues long. This chain's CDR3 is CASIFDDTYQPQHF. The CDR3 bases are TGTGCCAGCATTTTCGACGACACGTATCAGCCCCAGCATTTT.

The gene calls are TRBV6-5 and TRBJ1-1; D is ambiguous. Germline V CDR1 and CDR2: MNHEY, SVGAGI. CDR3 length equals 14 residues. Trimming cost V 8 bases and J 0 bases, with 13 bases left between them. The CDR3: CASGDGAMNTEAFF. DNA of the CDR3: TGTGCCAGCGGAGACGGAGCCATGAACACTGAAGCTTTCTTT.

This chain joins TRBV20-1 and TRBJ1-1; TRBD1 is a possible D gene (6 bases). The CDR3 is 14 amino acids. Between the trimmed V and J ends, which lost 3 bases and 1 base, there was a span of 12 bases. The germline CDR1 and CDR2 sequences are DFQATT and SNEGSKA (reference sequence). The CDR3 coding sequence is TGCAGTGCTAGTAGGGGGTTCGGGAACACTGAAGCTTTCTTT. It specifies CSASRGFGNTEAFF.

This clone was observed a handful of times. The rearrangement links TRBV7-8 to TRBJ1-2, with a weak D call TRBD1 (6 bases). Trimming shortened V by 1 base and J by 5 bases, and 17 bases separated the two germline ends. The germline V gene encodes CDR1 SGHVS and CDR2 FQNEAQ. This CDR3 is 16 amino acids long. The CDR3 nucleotides are TGTGCCAGCAGCTTAGGGGGGGCAGAAAGTGGATATGGCTACACCTTC. Translation: CASSLGGAESGYGYTF.

The chain joins TRBV28 to TRBJ1-2, with D unclear. Germline V gene lookup returns CDR1 MDHEN and CDR2 SYDVKM. There are 20 residues in the CDR3. The V gene lost 5 bases and the J gene lost 3 bases, with 31 bases spanning the gap. The CDR3 coding sequence is TGTGCCAGCAGTCCACGGTACTTCAGGACTCCAGCGCTAAGTTACTATGGCTACACCTTC. The encoded protein is CASSPRYFRTPALSYYGYTF.

This clone was seen only a few times. The V and J genes are TRBV6-2 or TRBV6-3 and TRBJ2-7, with TRBD2 as a possible D gene (6 bases). This CDR3 has 12 amino acids. Trimming cost V 0 bases and J 6 bases, with 6 bases left between them. Germline-derived CDR1 and CDR2 are MNHEY and SVGEGT. The CDR3 nucleotides read TGTGCCAGCAGTTACTCGGGGGGCGAGCAGTACTTC. Translation: CASSYSGGEQYF.

This clone appeared once. The V gene is TRBV5-1, the J gene TRBJ1-2, with a possible D match to TRBD1 (6 bases). This CDR3 comprises 14 residues. Germline V CDR1 and CDR2: SGHRS, YFSETQ. Trimming stripped 5 bases from V and 7 bases from J, with 18 bases between. CDR3 in amino acids: CASRGGGTGVGYTF. Here the CDR3 DNA reads TGCGCCAGCAGGGGAGGGGGAACGGGTGTTGGCTACACCTTC.

This clone was found once. This chain links TRBV6-2 or TRBV6-3 with TRBJ1-5; possible D gene TRBD1, 6 bases. Germline CDR1 and CDR2: MNHEY and SVGEGT. The CDR3 spans 16 residues. V shed 2 bases and J shed 5 bases, with 16 bases lying between them. The CDR3 nucleotides are TGTGCCAGCAGTTACAATAGGGGGGCAGTGGATCAGCCCCAGCATTTT. Protein: CASSYNRGAVDQPQHF.

This sequence joins TRBV28 and TRBJ2-3; D gene ambiguous. V lost 5 bases, J lost 5 bases, and 8 bases lay in between. The length of the CDR3 is 12 residues. The germline gives CDR1 MDHEN, CDR2 SYDVKM. The CDR3 DNA reads TGTGCCAGCAGTCCCCAAGGAGATACGCAGTATTTT. Its translation: CASSPQGDTQYF. Combining the CDR3 with reference TRBV28 and TRBJ2-3 gives the whole variable domain DVKVTQSSRYLVKRTGEKVFLECVQDMDHENMFWYRQDPGLGLRLIYFSYDVKMKEKGDIPEGYSVSREKKERFSLILESASTNQTSMYLCASSPQGDTQYFGPGTRLTVL.

With regard to this clone: This same CDR3 is encoded by further DNA sequences in the sample. The V call is TRBV5-1, the J call TRBJ2-7, with D perhaps assigned TRBD1 or TRBD2 (6 bases each). Trimming took 0 bases from V and 1 from J, leaving 8 bases between them. The length of the CDR3 is 14 residues. Germline CDR1 SGHRS, CDR2 YFSETQ. The CDR3 bases are TGCGCCAGCAGCTTGGGAGGGGGGTCCTACGAGCAGTACTTC. Amino acid sequence: CASSLGGGSYEQYF.

The chain employs TRBV19 and TRBJ1-5; the match to TRBD1 covers 7 bases. This CDR3 is 16 amino acids long. Germline assignment: CDR1 LNHDA and CDR2 SQIVND (reference sequence). The ends lost 6 bases at V and 5 bases at J; junction bases unmatched: 13. The CDR3 nucleotides are TGTGCCAGTAGCTCGGACGCCGGACAGGCCTATCAGCCCCAGCATTTT. Translating gives CASSSDAGQAYQPQHF.

This clone has just a few counts. The chain employs TRBV6-4 and TRBJ2-3; 9 bases agree with TRBD2. Per the germline V gene, CDR1 is MRHNA and CDR2 is SNTAGT. V shed 4 bases and J 1 base; nucleotides not matched to a gene: 0. The CDR3 length is 14 residues. The CDR3 bases are TGTGCCAGCAGTGTAGCGGGGGGCACAGATACGCAGTATTTT. It yields the protein CASSVAGGTDTQYF.

This clone was observed a few times. The chain is built from TRBV30 and TRBJ1-5, with no clear D. This CDR3 region has 14 residues. Per the germline V gene, CDR1 is GTSNPN and CDR2 is SVGIG (reference sequence). V lost 1 base, J lost 0 bases, and 7 bases lay in between. The chain's CDR3 is CAWSAGSSNQPQHF. The CDR3 DNA sequence: TGTGCCTGGAGTGCGGGCAGTAGCAATCAGCCCCAGCATTTT.

CDR3 protein: CASSSGGLAGDTQYF. The CDR3 coding sequence is TGTGCCAGCAGTTCGGGGGGCCTAGCGGGAGATACGCAGTATTTT. The J gene is TRBJ2-3, the V gene TRBV7-2; TRBD2 agrees at 8 bases. CDR1 SGHTA and CDR2 FQGNSA come from the germline V gene. J was trimmed by 5 bases and V by 6 bases; bases with no gene match: 10. This CDR3 spans 15 amino acids.

The sample holds one count of this clone. The rearrangement uses TRBV5-1 and TRBJ2-2; no definite D call. The CDR3 length is 14 residues. The germline V gene encodes CDR1 SGHRS and CDR2 YFSETQ. Trimming removed 10 bases at V and 2 bases at J, with 15 bases between. CDR3 coding DNA: TGCGCCTCCAGCCGGGCGGCAAACACCGGGGAGCTGTTTTTT. Protein sequence: CASSRAANTGELFF.

This chain joins TRBV3-1 (or the pseudogene TRBV3-2) and TRBJ2-3, with D unresolved. CDR3 length: 16 amino acids. V lost 0 bases and J lost 0, with 10 bases in between. Germline CDR1 reads LGHDT; CDR2 reads YNNKEL (reference sequence). The CDR3 DNA follows: TGTGCCAGCAGCCAAGATAAGAGACGGAGCACAGATACGCAGTATTTT. Amino acid sequence: CASSQDKRRSTDTQYF.

This clone showed up just once. This chain links TRBV30 with TRBJ1-2, with D possibly matching TRBD1 (5 bases). The CDR3 spans 14 residues. Trimming removed 0 bases at V and 5 bases at J, with 13 bases between. Germline CDR1 reads GTSNPN; CDR2 reads SVGIG (reference sequence). CDR3 sequence: CAWSVLLGVYGYTF. In nucleotides, the CDR3 is TGTGCCTGGAGTGTACTTCTGGGGGTATATGGCTACACCTTC.

This clone was observed once. The V and J genes are TRBV9 and TRBJ1-4; D uncertain. The CDR3 consists of 16 residues. The V gene's germline CDR1 is SGDLS and CDR2 YYNGEE. V was shortened by 6 bases and J by 3 bases, with 18 bases between the two germline ends. As DNA, the CDR3 is TGTGCCAGCACCTCACACCCCGCAGCCCCTAATGAAAAACTGTTTTTT. This encodes CASTSHPAAPNEKLFF.

The J gene is TRBJ1-1, the V gene TRBV6-2 or TRBV6-3; perhaps TRBD1 as D (5 bases). In germline, CDR1 is MNHEY, CDR2 SVGEGT. This CDR3 has 14 amino acids. V was cut by 4 bases and J by 5 bases, with 14 bases left in between. CDR3 DNA: TGTGCCAGCAGTTCCCGGGGGTTGGGTACTGAAGCTTTCTTT. The encoded protein is CASSSRGLGTEAFF.